A selection of T cell receptor beta chains follows, all from one sample in a study of OX40 agonist ivuxolimab in advanced cancers. Assay used: immunoSEQ multiplex PCR; TCRdb lists only in-frame clones, some missing. The sample consists of about 26,000 clones, 75% to 80% of them appearing once. Specimen: CD4+ or CD8+ T cells sorted from blood, collected in a trial of the OX40 agonist ivuxolimab. Receptors were obtained from an adult with an advanced solid tumor such as melanoma, head and neck, liver or kidney cancer. The CDR3 runs from the conserved cysteine through the conserved F or W. D genes are given only for firm matches. The size field is filled for only some rows; it gives once, few, many or a size class.

j_call	v_call	clone_size	d_call	cdr3_nt	cdr3_aa
TRBJ2-2	TRBV7-9	NA	NA	TGTGCCAGCAGTCCAGGACTGCAAGTTATCACCGGGGAGCTGTTTTTT	CASSPGLQVITGELFF
TRBJ2-7	TRBV9	few	NA	TGTGCCAGCAGCGTAGAAGCAGGTTTCTCCTACGAGCAGTACTTC	CASSVEAGFSYEQYF
TRBJ1-1	TRBV27	NA	NA	TGTGCCAGCAGTTTGTTTTTCCCCGAAGGGGGGACTGAAGCTTTCTTT	CASSLFFPEGGTEAFF
TRBJ2-5	TRBV2	NA	TRBD2	TGTGCCAGCAGTGAACAGCGGGGGGGCTTTGAGACCCAGTACTTC	CASSEQRGGFETQYF
TRBJ2-1	TRBV5-4	NA	NA	TGTGCCAGCAGCCCGACAGCCTACAATGAGCAGTTCTTC	CASSPTAYNEQFF
TRBJ2-2	TRBV13	once	NA	TGTGCCAGCAGCCCCCCGTATGGAGACGGGGAGCTGTTTTTT	CASSPPYGDGELFF
TRBJ1-1	TRBV27	NA	NA	TGTGCCAGCAGTTTAGGGCAGAACACTGAAGCTTTCTTT	CASSLGQNTEAFF
TRBJ1-5	TRBV28	NA	NA	TGTGCCAGCACGGGAATTACACGGGGCAATCAGCCCCAGCATTTT	CASTGITRGNQPQHF
TRBJ1-1	TRBV7-8	NA	NA	TGTGCCAGCAGCTTTGCCGACGGCTTGAACACTGAAGCTTTCTTT	CASSFADGLNTEAFF
TRBJ1-2	TRBV7-2	once	NA	TGTGCCAGCAGCCCCTGGTTCGACATTAACTATGGCTACACCTTC	CASSPWFDINYGYTF
TRBJ1-2	TRBV5-6	NA	NA	TGTGCCAGCAGCAGGTTGCTGGGAAAGCCCTTCTACACCTTC	CASSRLLGKPFYTF
TRBJ2-2	TRBV21-1	NA	NA	TGTGCCAGCAGCAATCCCCAACGGGCGAACACCGGGGAGCTGTTTTTT	CASSNPQRANTGELFF
TRBJ2-6	TRBV5-4	once	NA	TGTGCCAGCACGGGCTCTGGGGCCAACGTCCTGACTTTC	CASTGSGANVLTF
TRBJ1-1	TRBV27	once	NA	TGTGCCAGCAGTTGGGGGCTCAACACTGAAGCTTTCTTT	CASSWGLNTEAFF
TRBJ2-7	TRBV7-2	once	NA	TGTGCCAGCAGCTTAGAACAGGGGAGGAGCTACGAGCAGTACTTC	CASSLEQGRSYEQYF
TRBJ2-1	TRBV4-3	NA	TRBD2	TGCGCCAGCAGCCAGCGAACGGGGGGACCTACCTACAATGAGCAGTTCTTC	CASSQRTGGPTYNEQFF
TRBJ1-5	TRBV7-8	NA	NA	TGTGCCAGCAGCTTAGGGGGGGGCGGTAGCAATCAGCCCCAGCATTTT	CASSLGGGGSNQPQHF
TRBJ2-3	TRBV6-4	NA	TRBD1	TGTGCCAGCCGGGACAGGGTCACAGATACGCAGTATTTT	CASRDRVTDTQYF
TRBJ2-7	TRBV9	NA	TRBD1	TGTGCCAGCAGCACCACAGGGGGATACGAGCAGTACTTC	CASSTTGGYEQYF
TRBJ1-5	TRBV6-1	NA	NA	TGTGCCAGCAGTGAAGGGGGGCCGCCAGTATTATGGCCCCAGCATTTT	CASSEGGPPVLWPQHF
TRBJ2-1	TRBV29-1	NA	NA	TGCAGCGTTGCCGGGAATGAGCAGTTCTTC	CSVAGNEQFF
TRBJ1-1	TRBV6-6	NA	NA	TGTGCCAGCATGTATGGGAACACTGAAGCTTTCTTT	CASMYGNTEAFF
TRBJ2-7	TRBV5-4	few	NA	TGTGCCAGCAGCTTGTCCCCAGAAGCCTACGAGCAGTACTTC	CASSLSPEAYEQYF
TRBJ2-1	TRBV4-3	NA	TRBD2	TGCGCCAGCAGCCCGACTAGCGGATCCTACAATGAGCAGTTCTTC	CASSPTSGSYNEQFF
TRBJ2-7	TRBV4-3	NA	TRBD2	TGCGCCAGCAGCCAAAGTCTAGCGGGGGGGCACGAGCAGTACTTC	CASSQSLAGGHEQYF
TRBJ1-6	TRBV28	NA	TRBD1	TGTGCCACCCGAACAGGGGAGGCCTATAGTTCACCCCTCCACTTT	CATRTGEAYSSPLHF
TRBJ2-1	TRBV6-5	NA	TRBD2	TGTGCCAGCAGGGGACTAGCGGGAGTCTACAATGAGCAGTTCTTC	CASRGLAGVYNEQFF
TRBJ1-1	TRBV11-2	NA	TRBD1	TGTGCCAGCAGCCCAGGGACAGGGAGAGAAGCTTTCTTT	CASSPGTGREAFF
TRBJ2-7	TRBV30	NA	TRBD2	TGTGCCTGCGGGGGGGGCGAGCAGTACTTC	CACGGGEQYF
TRBJ1-4	TRBV6-1	NA	NA	TGTGCCAGCAGTGAAATTCGACGTTTTGCATGGGGGAATGAAAAACTGTTTTTT	CASSEIRRFAWGNEKLFF
TRBJ2-5	TRBV9	NA	TRBD1	TGTGCCAGCAGCGTAGATCAGGGGGACGAGACCCAGTACTTC	CASSVDQGDETQYF
TRBJ1-5	TRBV27	NA	NA	TGTGCCAGCAGTTTAGGACGGAATAATCAGCCCCAGCATTTT	CASSLGRNNQPQHF
TRBJ1-2	TRBV11-2	NA	NA	TGTGCCAGCACCCTATGGGGGGGAGATAACTATGGCTACACCTTC	CASTLWGGDNYGYTF
TRBJ1-4	TRBV27	NA	NA	TGTGCCAGCAGTCACCTCGGGGCCAGTAATGAAAAACTGTTTTTT	CASSHLGASNEKLFF
TRBJ2-5	TRBV15	medium-sized	NA	TGTGCCACCAGCATGTATGGAGGGGAGACCCAGTACTTC	CATSMYGGETQYF
TRBJ2-7	TRBV19	NA	TRBD1	TGTGCCAGTTCCGGGACAGGGGGTTCCGATGTACACTTC	CASSGTGGSDVHF
TRBJ2-7	TRBV6-5	NA	TRBD2	TGTGCCAGCAGTTGGACTAGCGGGAGGGGTTCCTACGAGCAGTACTTC	CASSWTSGRGSYEQYF
TRBJ1-2	TRBV25-1	few	NA	TGTGCCAGCAGGCGGGAGCTCTATGGCTACACCTTC	CASRRELYGYTF
TRBJ2-7	TRBV28	NA	NA	TGTGCCAGCAGTTTAGTCGACGGAGGGCTCTCCTACGAGCAGTACTTC	CASSLVDGGLSYEQYF
TRBJ2-7	TRBV5-1	NA	NA	TGCGCCAGCAGCTTAAACGTACAGGTCTCCTACGAGCAGTACTTC	CASSLNVQVSYEQYF
TRBJ2-7	TRBV5-6	few	NA	TGTGCCAGCAGCTCCCCCCCGAGGGGCTACGAGCAGTACTTC	CASSSPPRGYEQYF
TRBJ2-7	TRBV4-3	NA	NA	TGCGCCAGCAGCCAAGCGGCGGGTTGGGAGCAGTACTTC	CASSQAAGWEQYF
TRBJ2-7	TRBV6-1	NA	NA	TGTGCCAGCAGTGAACTGGGTACTCTGGACGAGCAGTACTTC	CASSELGTLDEQYF
TRBJ2-1	TRBV27	NA	TRBD2	TGTGCCAGCAGTTTATCGGCTAGCGGGAACAATGAGCAGTTCTTC	CASSLSASGNNEQFF
TRBJ2-7	TRBV7-2	NA	TRBD2	TGTGCCAGCAGGCGGGAGAGCTCCTACGAGCAGTACTTC	CASRRESSYEQYF
TRBJ1-5	TRBV7-8	NA	TRBD1	TGTGCCAGCAGCTTAGGACAGGGGGCTAGCAATCAGCCCCAGCATTTT	CASSLGQGASNQPQHF
TRBJ1-4	TRBV5-3	few	NA	TGTGCCAGAAGCTTCGGACCTGGGAATGAAAAACTGTTTTTT	CARSFGPGNEKLFF
TRBJ1-6	TRBV9	NA	TRBD1	TGTGCCAGCAGCAAAGCCGGGACAGGGGGGTCACCCCTCCACTTT	CASSKAGTGGSPLHF
TRBJ1-2	TRBV5-4	few	TRBD1	TGTGCCAGCAGCCCCAGGGGGGGCTATGGCTACACCTTC	CASSPRGGYGYTF
TRBJ2-2	TRBV9	NA	NA	TGTGCCAGCAGCGTAGCAGGGTTGGGCGGGGAGCTGTTTTTT	CASSVAGLGGELFF
TRBJ2-1	TRBV7-3	NA	TRBD1	TGTGCCGACAGGGACAATGAGCAGTTCTTC	CADRDNEQFF
TRBJ2-1	TRBV5-4	NA	NA	TGTGCCAGCAGCTTGGTAGGGTACAATGAGCAGTTCTTC	CASSLVGYNEQFF
TRBJ1-4	TRBV9	NA	TRBD1	TGTGCCAGCAGCGATGGGACAGGGTGGAATGAAAAACTGTTTTTT	CASSDGTGWNEKLFF
TRBJ1-1	TRBV7-3	once	NA	TGTGCCAGCAGCTTCGGGGGCCACACTGAAGCTTTCTTT	CASSFGGHTEAFF
TRBJ1-2	TRBV9	few	NA	TGTGCCAGCAGCGTAGGGGCCAGCACCTATGGCTACACCTTC	CASSVGASTYGYTF
TRBJ2-5	TRBV11-1	few	NA	TGTGCCAGCAGCTCAAGAGGCCAAGAGACCCAGTACTTC	CASSSRGQETQYF
TRBJ2-7	TRBV10-3	NA	NA	TGTGCCACGGTAGACAGTCCCTACGAGCAGTACTTC	CATVDSPYEQYF
TRBJ2-1	TRBV14	NA	TRBD2	TGTGCCAGCAGCGCTAGCGGGGGGACCTACAATGAGCAGTTCTTC	CASSASGGTYNEQFF
TRBJ2-7	TRBV14	NA	NA	TGTGCCAGCAGCCAAACCGGGGGCTCCTACGAGCAGTACTTC	CASSQTGGSYEQYF
TRBJ1-5	TRBV28	NA	NA	TGTGCCAGCAGTTTCACGACAAGGCTCGAGCCCCAGCATTTT	CASSFTTRLEPQHF